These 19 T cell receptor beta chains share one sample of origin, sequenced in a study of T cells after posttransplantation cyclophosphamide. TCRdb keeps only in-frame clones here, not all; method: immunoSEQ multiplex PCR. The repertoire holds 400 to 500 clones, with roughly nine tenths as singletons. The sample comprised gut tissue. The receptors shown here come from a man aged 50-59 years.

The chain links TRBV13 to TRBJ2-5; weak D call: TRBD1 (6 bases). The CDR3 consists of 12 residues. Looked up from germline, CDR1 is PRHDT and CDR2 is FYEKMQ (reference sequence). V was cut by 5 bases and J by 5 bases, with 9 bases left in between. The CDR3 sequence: CASSRTGETQYF. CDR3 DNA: TGTGCCAGCAGCCGAACAGGGGAGACCCAGTACTTC.

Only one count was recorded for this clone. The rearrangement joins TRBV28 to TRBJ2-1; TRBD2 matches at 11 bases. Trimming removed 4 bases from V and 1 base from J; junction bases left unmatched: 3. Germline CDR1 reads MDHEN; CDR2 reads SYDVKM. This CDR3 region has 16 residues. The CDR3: CASSSSSGGSYNEQFF. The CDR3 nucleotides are TGTGCCAGCAGTTCATCTAGCGGGGGGTCCTACAATGAGCAGTTCTTC. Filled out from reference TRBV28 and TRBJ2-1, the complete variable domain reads DVKVTQSSRYLVKRTGEKVFLECVQDMDHENMFWYRQDPGLGLRLIYFSYDVKMKEKGDIPEGYSVSREKKERFSLILESASTNQTSMYLCASSSSSGGSYNEQFFGPGTRLTVL.

CDR3 DNA: TGTGCCAGCAGTCCAACGACTAGCGGGAACAATGAGCAGTTCTTC. It yields the protein CASSPTTSGNNEQFF. The V call is TRBV28, the J call TRBJ2-1, with 11 bases identical to TRBD2. V was pared by 5 bases and J by 5 bases, with 5 bases of the junction left unmatched. Germline V CDR1 and CDR2: MDHEN, SYDVKM. The CDR3 spans 15 residues.

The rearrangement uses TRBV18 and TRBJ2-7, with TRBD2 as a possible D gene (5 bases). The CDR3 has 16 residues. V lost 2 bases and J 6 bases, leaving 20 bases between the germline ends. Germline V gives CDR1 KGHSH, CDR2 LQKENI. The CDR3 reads CASSPATSGISAEQYF. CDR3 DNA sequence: TGTGCCAGCTCACCAGCCACTAGTGGAATTTCTGCCGAGCAGTACTTC.

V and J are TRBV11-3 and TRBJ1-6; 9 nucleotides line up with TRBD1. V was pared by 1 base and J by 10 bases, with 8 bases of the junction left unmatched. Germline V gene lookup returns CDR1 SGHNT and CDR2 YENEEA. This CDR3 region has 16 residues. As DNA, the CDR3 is TGTGCCAGCAGCTTAGCCACCGGGACAGGGAAATCACCCCTCCACTTT. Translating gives CASSLATGTGKSPLHF.

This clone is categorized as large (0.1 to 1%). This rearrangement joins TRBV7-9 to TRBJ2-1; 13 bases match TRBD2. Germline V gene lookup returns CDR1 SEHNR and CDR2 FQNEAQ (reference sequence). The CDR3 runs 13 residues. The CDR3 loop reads CWSGLAGADEQFF. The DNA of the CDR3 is TGTTGGTCCGGACTAGCGGGAGCCGATGAGCAGTTCTTC.

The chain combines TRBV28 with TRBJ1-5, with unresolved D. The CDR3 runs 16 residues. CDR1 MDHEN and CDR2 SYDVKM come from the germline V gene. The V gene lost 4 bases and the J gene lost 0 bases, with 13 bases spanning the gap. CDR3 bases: TGTGCCAGCAGTTCCCTCGTCCGCGGTAGCAATCAGCCCCAGCATTTT. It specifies CASSSLVRGSNQPQHF.

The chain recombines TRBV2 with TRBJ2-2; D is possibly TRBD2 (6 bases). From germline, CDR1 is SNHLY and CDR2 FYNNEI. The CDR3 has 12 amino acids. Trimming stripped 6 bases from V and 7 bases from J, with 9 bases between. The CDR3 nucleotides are TGTGCCAGCAGGGGGCGGGACGGGGAGCTGTTTTTT. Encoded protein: CASRGRDGELFF.

CDR3 protein: CASSPGQPDQPQHF. The CDR3 coding sequence is TGTGCCAGCTCACCTGGACAGCCAGATCAGCCCCAGCATTTT. The genes are TRBV18 and TRBJ1-5; TRBD1 is a possible D gene (6 bases). Trimming shortened V by 3 bases and J by 5 bases, and 11 bases separated the two germline ends. CDR3 length equals 14 residues. Per the germline V gene, CDR1 is KGHSH and CDR2 is LQKENI.

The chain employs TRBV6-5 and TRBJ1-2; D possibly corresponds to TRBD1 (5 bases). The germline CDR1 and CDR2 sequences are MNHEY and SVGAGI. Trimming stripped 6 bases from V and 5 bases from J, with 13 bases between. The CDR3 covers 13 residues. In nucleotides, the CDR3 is TGTGCCAGCAGCCGAGACAGTAAATATGGCTACACCTTC. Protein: CASSRDSKYGYTF.

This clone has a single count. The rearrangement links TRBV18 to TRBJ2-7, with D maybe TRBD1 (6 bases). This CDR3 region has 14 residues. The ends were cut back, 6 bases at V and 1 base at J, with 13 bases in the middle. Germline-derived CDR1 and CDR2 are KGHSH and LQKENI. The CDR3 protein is CASSSTGISYEQYF. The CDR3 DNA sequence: TGTGCCAGCTCGTCCACAGGGATTTCCTACGAGCAGTACTTC.

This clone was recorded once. CDR3 sequence: CSSKLGQGTEAFF. CDR3 coding DNA: TGCAGCTCTAAGCTAGGACAAGGCACTGAAGCTTTCTTT. The chain uses TRBV29-1 and TRBJ1-1, with D maybe TRBD1 (5 bases). The CDR3 consists of 13 residues. From germline, CDR1 is SQVTM and CDR2 ANQGSEA. The V end was cut by 8 bases, the J end by 4 bases, with 17 bases between. Variable domain in full (rest from reference TRBV29-1 and TRBJ1-1): SAVISQKPSRDICQRGTSLTIQCQVDSQVTMMFWYRQQPGQSLTLIATANQGSEATYESGFVIDKFPISRPNLTFSTLTVSNMSPEDSSIYLCSSKLGQGTEAFFGQGTRLTVV.

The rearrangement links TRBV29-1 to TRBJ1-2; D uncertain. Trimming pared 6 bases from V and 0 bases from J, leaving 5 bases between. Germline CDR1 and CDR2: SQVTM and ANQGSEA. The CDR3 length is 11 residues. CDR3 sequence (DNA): TGCAGCGTGACATCTAACTATGGCTACACCTTC. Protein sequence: CSVTSNYGYTF.

The CDR3 DNA follows: TGCGCCAGCAGCCAAACAGAATACAATGAGCAGTTCTTC. Its translation: CASSQTEYNEQFF. This chain connects TRBV4-3 to TRBJ2-1, with D hard to call. V was shortened by 2 bases and J by 4 bases, with 6 bases between the two germline ends. Germline CDR1 LGHNA, CDR2 YSLEER. CDR3 size: 13 residues.

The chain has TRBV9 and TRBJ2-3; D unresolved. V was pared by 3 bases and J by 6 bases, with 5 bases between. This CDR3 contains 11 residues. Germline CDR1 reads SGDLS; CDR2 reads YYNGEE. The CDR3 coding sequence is TGTGCCAGCAGCGCCCGGGATACGCAGTATTTT. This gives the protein CASSARDTQYF.

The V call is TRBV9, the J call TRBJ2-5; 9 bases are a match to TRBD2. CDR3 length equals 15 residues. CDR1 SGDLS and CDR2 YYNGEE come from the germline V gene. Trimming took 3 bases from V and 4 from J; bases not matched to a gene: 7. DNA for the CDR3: TGTGCCAGCAGCGGTCTGGGACTAGCAGTAGAGACCCAGTACTTC. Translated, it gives CASSGLGLAVETQYF. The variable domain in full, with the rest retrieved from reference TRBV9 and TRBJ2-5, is DSGVTQTPKHLITATGQRVTLRCSPRSGDLSVYWYQQSLDQGLQFLIQYYNGEERAKGNILERFSAQQFPDLHSELNLSSLELGDSALYFCASSGLGLAVETQYFGPGTRLLVL.

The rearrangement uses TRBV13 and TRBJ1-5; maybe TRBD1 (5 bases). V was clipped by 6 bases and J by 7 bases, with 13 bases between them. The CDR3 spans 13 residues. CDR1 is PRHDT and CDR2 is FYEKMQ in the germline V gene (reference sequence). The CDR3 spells CASSSGGEQPQHF. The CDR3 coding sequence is TGTGCCAGCAGTTCCGGAGGGGAACAGCCCCAGCATTTT.

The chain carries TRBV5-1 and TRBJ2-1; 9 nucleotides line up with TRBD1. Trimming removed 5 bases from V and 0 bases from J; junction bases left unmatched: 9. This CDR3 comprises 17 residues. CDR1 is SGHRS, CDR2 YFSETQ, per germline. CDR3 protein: CASSKDRGFSSYNEQFF. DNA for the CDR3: TGCGCCAGCAGTAAGGACAGGGGCTTTAGCTCCTACAATGAGCAGTTCTTC. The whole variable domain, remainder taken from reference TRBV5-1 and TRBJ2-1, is KAGVTQTPRYLIKTRGQQVTLSCSPISGHRSVSWYQQTPGQGLQFLFEYFSETQRNKGNFPGRFSGRQFSNSRSEMNVSTLELGDSALYLCASSKDRGFSSYNEQFFGPGTRLTVL.

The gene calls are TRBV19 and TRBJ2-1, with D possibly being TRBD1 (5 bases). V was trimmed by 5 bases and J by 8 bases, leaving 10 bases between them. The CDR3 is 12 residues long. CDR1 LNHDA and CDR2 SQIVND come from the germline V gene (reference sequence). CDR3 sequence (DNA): TGTGCCAGTAGTCTTAGGGGCTATGAGCAGTTCTTC. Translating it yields CASSLRGYEQFF.